Presented here are 20 T cell receptor beta chains from one specimen sequenced in a study of T cell clusters in autoimmune cytopenias (dated by TCRdb to between 2017 and 2020). For each sample, TRB amplification used about 0.25 ug of peripheral blood genomic DNA, equal to 40,000 or so genome equivalents. Sequencing used an Illumina MiSeq. Multiplex PCR with a touch-down protocol amplified TRB rearrangements, with the TRB-A and TRB-B primer pools combined in a single tube. Following TCRdb reprocessing, every CDR3 protein sequence forms one entry, and DNA is not provided. The sample's own table lists 5,100 or so distinct CDR3 sequences. Of the sample, just over 15% falls within the top ten clones. This sample was also put to use in a study of T cell repertoires in aging, cancer and after chemotherapy.

Sequences were obtained from peripheral blood. These TCRs come from a human donor in good health.

The chain uses TRBV6-6 and TRBJ1-5; TCRdb gives TRBD1 as the D gene, but with no DNA this cannot be confirmed. The CDR3 extends over 15 amino acids. CDR1 is MNHNY and CDR2 is SVGAGI in the germline V gene (reference sequence). The CDR3 sequence: CASSYSDGGNQPQHF.

V usage is TRBV15 and J usage is TRBJ2-7; TCRdb proposes TRBD1, but this gene call is untestable without DNA. CDR1 LNHNV and CDR2 YYDKDF come from the germline V gene (reference sequence). The CDR3 runs to 15 residues. The CDR3 is CATSHPRGTSYEQYF. The full variable domain, completed using reference TRBV15 and TRBJ2-7, is DAMVIQNPRYQVTQFGKPVTLSCSQTLNHNVMYWYQQKSSQAPKLLFHYYDKDFNNEADTPDNFQSRRPNTSFCFLDIRSPGLGDTAMYLCATSHPRGTSYEQYFGPGTRLTVT.

This clonotype is classed as medium-sized (0.01 to 0.1%) by frequency. The chain uses TRBV13 and TRBJ1-1. The CDR3 spans 14 residues. Germline assignment: CDR1 PRHDT and CDR2 FYEKMQ (reference sequence). The CDR3: CASSLGSMNTEAFF.

This chain uses TRBV28 with TRBJ2-7; the D call of TRBD1 rests on TCRdb alone, since no DNA is present to check it. CDR3 length equals 13 residues. From germline, CDR1 is MDHEN and CDR2 SYDVKM. CDR3: CASSLPGAYEQYF.

V gene TRBV12-3 or TRBV12-4 combines with J gene TRBJ2-7. The CDR3 is made up of 14 amino acids. Here the CDR3 reads CASSHGMGYGEQYF.

The chain combines TRBV12-3 or TRBV12-4 with TRBJ1-5; the D call from TCRdb, TRBD1, cannot be confirmed without DNA. CDR3 length equals 15 residues. CDR3 protein: CASSPDRYHNQPQHF.

This clonotype is called medium-sized based on its frequency. The chain is built from TRBV18 and TRBJ2-5; TCRdb lists TRBD2, though no DNA is available to test this call. The CDR3 loop spans 15 amino acids. Per germline, CDR1 KGHSH and CDR2 LQKENI. The CDR3 spells CASSPRAGGQETQYF.

V is TRBV6-5 and J is TRBJ1-4; TCRdb returns TRBD1, unconfirmable since there is no DNA. The CDR3 covers 15 residues. Germline V CDR1 and CDR2: MNHEY, SVGAGI. CDR3 sequence reads: CASSRSGGAGEKLFF.

The chain combines TRBV30 with TRBJ1-1; TCRdb reports TRBD1, a call that lacks DNA to check it against. From germline, CDR1 is GTSNPN and CDR2 SVGIG (reference sequence). The CDR3 runs 14 residues. The CDR3 reads CAWSGIAGRTEAFF.

The rearrangement links TRBV5-4 to TRBJ1-1; the D call of TRBD1 rests on TCRdb alone, since no DNA is present to check it. CDR1 is SGHNT and CDR2 is YYREEE in the germline V gene (reference sequence). CDR3 size: 14 residues. The CDR3 reads CASGNQGADTEAFF.

This clonotype registers medium-sized by frequency. The J gene is TRBJ1-2, the V gene TRBV6-5; TCRdb picks TRBD1, but there is no DNA to check that call. Looked up from germline, CDR1 is MNHEY and CDR2 is SVGAGI. CDR3 length equals 14 residues. CDR3: CASSTRGPSYGYTF.

The chain recombines TRBV18 with TRBJ2-1; TCRdb's D call, TRBD2, is unchecked because there is no DNA. Per germline, CDR1 KGHSH and CDR2 LQKENI. The CDR3 covers 15 residues. CDR3 loop: CASSPMSGASDEQFF.

The V gene is TRBV7-6, the J gene TRBJ2-5; TCRdb selects TRBD2, and the lack of DNA leaves this call unchecked. In germline, CDR1 is SGHVS, CDR2 FNYEAQ. The CDR3 is 15 amino acids. CDR3 in amino acids: CASSSLAGNQETQYF. Supplemented by reference TRBV7-6 and TRBJ2-5, the full variable domain reads GAGVSQSPRYKVTKRGQDVALRCDPISGHVSLYWYRQALGQGPEFLTYFNYEAQQDKSGLPNDRFSAERPEGSISTLTIQRTEQRDSAMYRCASSSLAGNQETQYFGPGTRLLVL.

Measured by frequency, this clonotype is medium-sized. This chain connects TRBV19 to TRBJ2-6; there is no DNA to check the TCRdb D call of TRBD1. The CDR3 loop spans 17 amino acids. CDR1 is LNHDA and CDR2 is SQIVND in the germline V gene (reference sequence). The CDR3 sequence: CASSWDRGYSGANVLTF.

The V and J genes are TRBV5-1 and TRBJ1-6; without DNA, the TCRdb call of TRBD1 cannot be checked. Germline V CDR1 and CDR2: SGHRS, YFSETQ. The CDR3 is made up of 15 amino acids. The CDR3 is CASSLAGSRDRTLHF.

This clonotype shows up as medium-sized by frequency. The chain has TRBV19 and TRBJ1-1; TCRdb names TRBD1, which stays unverified in the absence of DNA. The CDR3 extends over 13 amino acids. In germline, CDR1 is LNHDA, CDR2 SQIVND (reference sequence). CDR3 in amino acids: CASTDRVNTEAFF.

The CDR3 protein is CASSPGTGTGNTIYF. The rearrangement joins TRBV6-7 to TRBJ1-3; the D gene TCRdb calls, TRBD1, cannot be checked with no DNA. Being an ORF, TRBV6-7 has a function that is uncertain. The CDR3 loop spans 15 amino acids.

The rearrangement uses TRBV11-2 and TRBJ2-1; the TCRdb D gene call, TRBD2, has no DNA to confirm it. The CDR3 extends over 20 amino acids. Per the germline V gene, CDR1 is SGHAT and CDR2 is FQNNGV. CDR3 sequence reads: CASSPGGGLAGGSGYNEQFF.

The genes are TRBV29-1 and TRBJ2-1; TCRdb picks TRBD2, but there is no DNA to check that call. The CDR3 spans 17 residues. Germline V lookup: CDR1 SQVTM, CDR2 ANQGSEA. This CDR3 reads CSVREERGDSSYNEQFF.

This clonotype is called large (0.1 to 1%) based on its frequency. J is TRBJ2-3 and V is TRBV29-1. Germline V gene data show CDR1 as SQVTM and CDR2 as ANQGSEA. The CDR3 is 12 residues long. Here the CDR3 reads CSVGSGADTQYF.